This T cell receptor beta chain derives from a study of blood T cells in healthy people across ages. This clonotype was found a few times. Its antigen is currently unknown. General study findings and limits: Age brought a roughly linear fall in TCR beta diversity measured per million T cells.

V gave up 1 base and J gave up 6 bases, with 12 bases separating them. This CDR3 has 14 residues. Germline V CDR1 and CDR2: SGHDN, FVKESK. Primers used in a second PCR of roughly 7 to 12 cycles were a sample-barcoded 5' primer and a J-beta primer mix. Each CDR3 protein gets one entry after TCRdb re-called the 5' RACE reads with MiXCR. The profile covers fewer than 2,000,000 distinct CDR3 sequences, with roughly two fifths appearing a single time and under 30% taken by the ten largest. Peripheral blood samples of roughly 9.9 milliliters were drawn from each donor. Total RNA was isolated from each sample in quantities of at least 5 micrograms.

Sequencing was done on a sample of blood. This rearrangement joins TRBV14 to TRBJ1-1; D is undetermined. The sequence derives from a human donor in good health. CDR3 region: CASSQGGGGAEAFF. Written as DNA, the CDR3 is TGTGCCAGCAGCCAAGGAGGAGGTGGGGCTGAAGCTTTCTTT.